This T cell receptor beta chain appears in the sequencing data of a study of tumor-infiltrating lymphocytes in primary liver carcinoma. Study-wide background: Ages ranged from 30 to 69, with HCC or mixed HCC-cholangiocarcinoma.

Extraction of RNA together with DNA used 20-30 mg of unsorted bulk tissue. Resection treated the patients' primary liver carcinoma. These patients lived with chronic HBV infection and had never been treated. About this clonotype itself: A junction boundary mismatches the germline segment, possibly from a read error.

Using a constant-region primer together with ProtoScript II reverse transcriptase, TCR beta cDNA was made from about 500 ng of total RNA. Amplification in three nested multiplex PCR rounds with slightly modified ARM-PCR gave rise to TCR beta libraries. With TRBV1-TRBV30 forward primers and a C-beta reverse primer, the first two PCR rounds were run for 10 cycles each. MiXCR, applied by TCRdb to the multiplex PCR reads, yields one record per CDR3 protein. Of 85,000 to 100,000 distinct CDR3 sequences in the sample, about 73% were seen once. The CDR3 runs 16 residues. From germline, CDR1 is SGHRS and CDR2 YFSETQ.

The specimen sequenced was tumor-adjacent normal liver tissue. The chain joins TRBV5-1 to TRBJ1-2, with 8 bases lining up with TRBD1. The source is a man in his forties with primary liver carcinoma and hepatitis B virus infection. The CDR3 reads CTSSLDSGGVNYGYTF. The CDR3, as DNA: TGCACCAGCAGCTTGGATTCAGGGGGCGTTAACTATGGCTACACCTTC.